The 13 T cell receptor beta chains in this list originate from one sample, sequenced in a study of cytomegalovirus exposure and HLA in healthy donors. Vbeta (60) and Jbeta (13) primers were used in the PCR. Generated by immunoSEQ multiplex PCR, the TCRdb table keeps only in-frame clones and is missing some. The data show 85,000 to 100,000 clones, with approximately 80% seen just once and roughly 3.5% held by the top ten. The sequencing input was PBMCs. The receptors were sampled from a female donor in good health and CMV-seropositive.

In this sample, this clone turned up a few times. The chain joins TRBV9 to TRBJ2-7, with D possibly matching TRBD2 (5 bases). The CDR3 consists of 14 residues. V lost 0 bases and J lost 3, with 10 bases in between. Looked up from germline, CDR1 is SGDLS and CDR2 is YYNGEE. In nucleotides, the CDR3 is TGTGCCAGCAGCGTAGGTGGGAGTGTCTACGAGCAGTACTTC. Residues: CASSVGGSVYEQYF.

Only one count was recorded for this clone. This sequence joins TRBV7-2 and TRBJ2-7; TRBD1 might be the D (5 bases). The CDR3 has 12 amino acids. CDR1 and CDR2 from the germline V gene are SGHTA and FQGNSA. V lost 4 bases, J lost 3 bases, and 7 bases lay in between. CDR3 loop: CASSSTGYEQYF. As DNA, the CDR3 is TGTGCCAGCAGCTCTACAGGCTACGAGCAGTACTTC.

For the CDR3, the DNA is TGTGCCAGCAGCCCCCTAAGCGTGGCTTCCGGAGATACGCAGTATTTT. Translated: CASSPLSVASGDTQYF. The genes are TRBV4-2 and TRBJ2-3; no firm D call. CDR1 is LGHNA, CDR2 YNFKEQ, per germline. V was cut by 4 bases and J by 5 bases, with 19 bases left in between. CDR3 length equals 16 residues.

The J gene is TRBJ2-7, the V gene TRBV7-9, with 10 bases that match TRBD2. The CDR3 has 15 residues. The V and J ends lost 5 bases and 6 bases, in that order; junction bases with no gene match: 10. Germline loops: CDR1 SEHNR, CDR2 FQNEAQ (reference sequence). For the CDR3, the DNA is TGTGCCAGCAGCAGCACCGGGACTAGCGTGGGCGAGCAGTACTTC. It translates to CASSSTGTSVGEQYF.

The chain has TRBV14 and TRBJ2-7, with TRBD2 identical over 9 bases. Germline V gives CDR1 SGHDN, CDR2 FVKESK. This CDR3 contains 13 residues. V was clipped by 4 bases and J by 6 bases; unmatched bases: 4. Here the CDR3 reads CASSLLAGPEQYF. Here the CDR3 DNA reads TGTGCCAGCAGCCTCCTAGCGGGACCCGAGCAGTACTTC.

This clone was counted a few times. A junction boundary mismatches the germline segment, possibly from a read error. The chain joins TRBV29-1 to TRBJ1-2; 11 nucleotides agree with TRBD1. Germline V gene data show CDR1 as SQVTM and CDR2 as ANQGSEA. This CDR3 region has 14 residues. The CDR3 spells CSVEGTGGSYGYPF. In DNA, the CDR3 is TGCAGCGTTGAAGGGACAGGGGGCTCTTATGGCTACCCCTTC. Complete variable domain (other parts from reference TRBV29-1 and TRBJ1-2): SAVISQKPSRDICQRGTSLTIQCQVDSQVTMMFWYRQQPGQSLTLIATANQGSEATYESGFVIDKFPISRPNLTFSTLTVSNMSPEDSSIYLCSVEGTGGSYGYPFGSGTRLTVV.

V gene TRBV5-1 combines with J gene TRBJ1-3; TRBD1 might be the D (6 bases). Per the germline V gene, CDR1 is SGHRS and CDR2 is YFSETQ. This CDR3 is 16 amino acids long. V dropped 4 bases and J dropped 8 bases, with 22 bases sitting between them. The CDR3 DNA follows: TGCGCCAGCAGCCCAGATCCGGGGGGCCGGAGCGACACCATATATTTT. Translation gives CASSPDPGGRSDTIYF.

This clone has a single count. The chain carries TRBV6-6 and TRBJ2-2; 11 positions agree with TRBD1. The CDR3 spans 15 residues. Germline V gives CDR1 MNHNY, CDR2 SVGAGI (reference sequence). J was trimmed by 6 bases and V by 7 bases; bases with no gene match: 7. CDR3 in amino acids: CASIRTGGFAGELFF. The DNA for the CDR3 is TGTGCCAGCATTAGGACAGGGGGCTTCGCCGGGGAGCTGTTTTTT.

This CDR3 is CASSGDYLTASYGYTF. CDR3 DNA: TGTGCCAGCAGTGGGGACTACCTGACAGCAAGCTATGGCTACACCTTC. V is TRBV6-1 and J is TRBJ1-2, with a tentative D call TRBD1 (5 bases). This CDR3 is built from 16 residues. Germline V lookup: CDR1 MNHNS, CDR2 SASEGT. The V gene lost 4 bases and the J gene lost 4 bases, with 19 bases spanning the gap.

This chain joins TRBV29-1 and TRBJ2-1; 8 positions agree with TRBD2. The CDR3 spans 15 residues. V shed 4 bases and J 2 bases; nucleotides not matched to a gene: 7. Germline values: CDR1 SQVTM, CDR2 ANQGSEA. The CDR3 region is CSVAVSGNAYNEQFF. The DNA of the CDR3 is TGCAGCGTTGCCGTTAGCGGGAATGCCTACAATGAGCAGTTCTTC.

The chain uses TRBV4-1 and TRBJ1-2; D uncertain. This CDR3 is 14 amino acids long. Per germline, CDR1 MGHRA and CDR2 YSYEKL. Trimming took 1 base from V and 2 from J, leaving 8 bases between them. The CDR3 coding sequence is TGCGCCAGCAGCCAAGGGGTCGGGAACTATGGCTACACCTTC. The encoded protein is CASSQGVGNYGYTF.

The count of this clone is one. The chain employs TRBV9 and TRBJ2-1; D may be TRBD2 (5 bases). The CDR3 covers 15 residues. Germline V gene sequence: CDR1 SGDLS, CDR2 YYNGEE. The V gene lost 3 bases and the J gene lost 6 bases, with 16 bases spanning the gap. The CDR3 loop reads CASSGPGRPPNEQFF. As DNA, the CDR3 is TGTGCCAGCAGCGGTCCGGGAAGGCCACCCAATGAGCAGTTCTTC.

The chain uses TRBV9 and TRBJ2-2; 7 bases are shared with TRBD1. This CDR3 contains 16 residues. Germline V CDR1 and CDR2: SGDLS, YYNGEE. The V gene end was trimmed by 2 bases and the J gene end by 4 bases; junction bases not matched to a gene: 8. In DNA form, the CDR3 reads TGTGCCAGCAGCGTGACCGGGACAGCTGTCACCGGGGAGCTGTTTTTT. It specifies CASSVTGTAVTGELFF.